Sequencing of this T cell receptor (beta chain) was carried out in a study of blood T cell repertoires in COVID-19. Across the whole study: Both acute and convalescent COVID-19 samples were obtained from the United States, Italy and Spain. Sample material is recorded as cDNA or gDNA derived from T cells, B-cell-depleted T cells, or PBMCs.

Sequenced by immunoSEQ multiplex PCR; TCRdb stores in-frame clones only, minus some. Among 200,000 or so clones listed, approximately 90% were seen once. This clone was observed a single time. Germline CDR1 is MDHEN and CDR2 is SYDVKM. V was pared by 2 bases and J by 2 bases, with 12 bases between. The CDR3 consists of 15 residues. The sequenced material came from peripheral blood. The chain is built from TRBV28 and TRBJ1-1, with TRBD1 as a possible D gene (5 bases). This receptor was taken from a man aged 45-65 years with acute or convalescent COVID-19. CDR3 loop: CASSLGGAGNTEAFF. DNA for the CDR3: TGTGCCAGCAGTTTAGGAGGGGCAGGAAACACTGAAGCTTTCTTT.